This T cell receptor beta chain was sequenced in a study of T cell responses to AZD1222 COVID-19 vaccine. Study-wide points: Baseline serology detected seropositivity in only a handful of AZD1222 recipients.

Comments on this clone: Its antigen remains unidentified.

Sequencing used immunoSEQ multiplex PCR; TCRdb keeps in-frame clones, though not all of them. The sample includes roughly 120,000 clones, approximately 85% of them seen just once. V shed 6 bases and J 0 bases; nucleotides not matched to a gene: 11. Germline values: CDR1 SQVTM, CDR2 ANQGSEA. The CDR3 has 17 amino acids. The sequence was collected from an adult in good health. J is TRBJ1-4 and V is TRBV29-1; 9 bases are shared with TRBD1. This sample comprised peripheral blood, obtained on day 0 of AZD1222 vaccination. The CDR3 sequence is CSVLTGGQLATNEKLFF. In DNA form, the CDR3 reads TGCAGCGTGCTGACAGGGGGACAGCTTGCAACTAATGAAAAACTGTTTTTT.